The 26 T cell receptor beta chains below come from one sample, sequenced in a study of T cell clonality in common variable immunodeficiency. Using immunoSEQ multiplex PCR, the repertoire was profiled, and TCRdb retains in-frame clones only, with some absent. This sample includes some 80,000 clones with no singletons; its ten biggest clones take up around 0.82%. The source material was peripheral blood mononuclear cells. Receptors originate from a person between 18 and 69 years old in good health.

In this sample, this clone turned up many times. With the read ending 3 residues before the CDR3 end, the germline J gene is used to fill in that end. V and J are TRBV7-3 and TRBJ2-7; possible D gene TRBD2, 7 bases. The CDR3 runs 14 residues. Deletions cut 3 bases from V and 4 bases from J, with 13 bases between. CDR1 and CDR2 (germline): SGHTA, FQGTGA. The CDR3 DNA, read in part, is TGTGCCAGCAGCTTGGGGGGGGCGGTGTACGAG. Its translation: CASSLGGAVYE. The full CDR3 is CASSLGGAVYEQYF.

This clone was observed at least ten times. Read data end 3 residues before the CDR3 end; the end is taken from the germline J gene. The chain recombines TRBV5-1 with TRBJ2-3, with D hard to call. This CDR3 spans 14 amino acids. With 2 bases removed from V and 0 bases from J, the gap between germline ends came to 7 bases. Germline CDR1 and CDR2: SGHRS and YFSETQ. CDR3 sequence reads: CASSFTRSTDTQYF. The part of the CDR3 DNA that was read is TGCGCCAGCAGCTTCACGCGGAGCACAGATACG.

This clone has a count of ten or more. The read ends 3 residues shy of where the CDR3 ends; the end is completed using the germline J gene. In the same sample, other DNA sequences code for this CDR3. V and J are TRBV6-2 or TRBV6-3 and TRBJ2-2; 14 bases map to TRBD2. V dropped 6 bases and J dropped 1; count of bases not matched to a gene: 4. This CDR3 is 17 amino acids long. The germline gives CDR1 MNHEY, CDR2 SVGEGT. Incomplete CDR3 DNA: TGTGCCAGCAGCCGCGGACTAGCGGGAGGGAACACCGGGGAG. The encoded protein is CASSRGLAGGNTGE. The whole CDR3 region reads CASSRGLAGGNTGELFF.

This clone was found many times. The CDR3 bases that were read are TGTGCCAGCAGCGGGCGCCCAGGAGGTGAG. Protein product: CASSGRPGGE. The full CDR3 reads CASSGRPGGEQFF. The chain joins TRBV7-9 to TRBJ2-1; a weak D match, TRBD2 (5 bases). The read ends 3 residues early relative to the CDR3; the germline J gene fills the gap. This CDR3 region has 13 residues. Trimming stripped 5 bases from V and 9 bases from J, with 14 bases between. The V gene's germline CDR1 is SEHNR and CDR2 FQNEAQ (reference sequence).

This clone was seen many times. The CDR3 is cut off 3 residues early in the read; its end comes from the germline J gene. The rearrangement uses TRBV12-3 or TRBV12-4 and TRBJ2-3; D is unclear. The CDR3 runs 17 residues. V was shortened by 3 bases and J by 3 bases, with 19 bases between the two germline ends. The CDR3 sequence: CASSFQSWPSVTDTQYF. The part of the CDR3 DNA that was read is TGTGCCAGCAGTTTCCAGTCTTGGCCCTCCGTAACAGATACG.

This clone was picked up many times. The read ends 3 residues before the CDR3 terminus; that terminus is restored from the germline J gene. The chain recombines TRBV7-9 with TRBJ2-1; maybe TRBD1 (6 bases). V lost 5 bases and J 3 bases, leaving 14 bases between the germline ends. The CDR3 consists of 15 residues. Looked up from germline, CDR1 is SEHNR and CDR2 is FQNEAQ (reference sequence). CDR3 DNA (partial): TGTGCCAGCAGCCAAGTTGGGACACTCTACAATGAG. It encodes CASSQVGTLYNE. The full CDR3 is CASSQVGTLYNEQFF. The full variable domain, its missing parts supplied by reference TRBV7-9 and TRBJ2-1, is DTGVSQNPRHKITKRGQNVTFRCDPISEHNRLYWYRQTLGQGPEFLTYFQNEAQLEKSRLLSDRFSAERPKGSFSTLEIQRTEQGDSAMYLCASSQVGTLYNEQFFGPGTRLTVL.

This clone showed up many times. CDR3 bases read: TGTGCCTGGAGTGTACTAAGTGGGTCGGATACG. It yields the protein CAWSVLSGSDT. The full CDR3 sequence reads CAWSVLSGSDTQYF. V usage is TRBV30 and J usage is TRBJ2-3; no firm D call. The CDR3 end is not reached by the read, which stops 3 residues before it; the germline J gene fills it in. The CDR3 is 14 residues long. The germline CDR1 and CDR2 sequences are GTSNPN and SVGIG (reference sequence). V lost 0 bases and J 6 bases, leaving 13 bases between the germline ends.

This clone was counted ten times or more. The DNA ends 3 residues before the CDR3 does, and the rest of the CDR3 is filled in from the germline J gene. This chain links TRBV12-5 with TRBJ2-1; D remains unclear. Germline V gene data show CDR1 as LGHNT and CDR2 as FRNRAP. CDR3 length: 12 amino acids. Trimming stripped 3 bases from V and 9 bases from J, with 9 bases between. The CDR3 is CASGFGLAEQFF. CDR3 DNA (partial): TGTGCTAGTGGTTTCGGGTTGGCTGAG.

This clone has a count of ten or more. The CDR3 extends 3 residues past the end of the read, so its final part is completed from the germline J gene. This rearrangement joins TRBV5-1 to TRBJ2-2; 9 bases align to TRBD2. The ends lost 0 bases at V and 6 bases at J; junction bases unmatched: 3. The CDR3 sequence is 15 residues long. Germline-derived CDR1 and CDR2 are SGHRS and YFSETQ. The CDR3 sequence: CASSLGGGGPGELFF. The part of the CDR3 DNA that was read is TGCGCCAGCAGCTTGGGCGGGGGGGGCCCCGGGGAG.

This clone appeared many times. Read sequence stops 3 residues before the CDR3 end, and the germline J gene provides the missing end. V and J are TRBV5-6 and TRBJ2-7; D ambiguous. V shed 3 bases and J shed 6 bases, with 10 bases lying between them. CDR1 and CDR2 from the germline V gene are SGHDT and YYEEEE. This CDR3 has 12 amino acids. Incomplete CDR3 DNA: TGTGCCAGCAGCTCGCCCTATAGCGAG. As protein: CASSSPYSE. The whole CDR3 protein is CASSSPYSEQYF.

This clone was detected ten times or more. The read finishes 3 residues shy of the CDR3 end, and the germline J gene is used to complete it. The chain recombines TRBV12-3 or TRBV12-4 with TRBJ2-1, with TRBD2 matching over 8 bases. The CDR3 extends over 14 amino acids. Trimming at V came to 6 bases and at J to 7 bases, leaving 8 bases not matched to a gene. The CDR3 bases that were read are TGTGCCAGCAGAATAGCGGGAACCAGGAATGAG. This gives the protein CASRIAGTRNE. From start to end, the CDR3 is CASRIAGTRNEQFF.

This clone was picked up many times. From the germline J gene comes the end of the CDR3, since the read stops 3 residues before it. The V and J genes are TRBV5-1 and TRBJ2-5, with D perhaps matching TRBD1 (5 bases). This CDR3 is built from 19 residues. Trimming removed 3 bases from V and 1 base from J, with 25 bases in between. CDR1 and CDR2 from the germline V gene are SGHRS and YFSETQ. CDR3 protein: CASSSLPDLRVGSQETQYF. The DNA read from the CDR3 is TGCGCCAGCAGCTCCCTCCCTGACCTCAGGGTAGGTAGCCAAGAGACC.

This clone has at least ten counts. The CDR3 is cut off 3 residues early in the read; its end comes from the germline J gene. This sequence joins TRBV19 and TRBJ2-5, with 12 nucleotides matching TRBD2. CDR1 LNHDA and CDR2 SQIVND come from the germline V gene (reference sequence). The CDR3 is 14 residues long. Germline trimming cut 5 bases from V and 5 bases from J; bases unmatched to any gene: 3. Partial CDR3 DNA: TGTGCCAGTAGTCCTGGACTAGCGGGGGAGACC. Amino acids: CASSPGLAGET. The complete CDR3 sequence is CASSPGLAGETQYF.

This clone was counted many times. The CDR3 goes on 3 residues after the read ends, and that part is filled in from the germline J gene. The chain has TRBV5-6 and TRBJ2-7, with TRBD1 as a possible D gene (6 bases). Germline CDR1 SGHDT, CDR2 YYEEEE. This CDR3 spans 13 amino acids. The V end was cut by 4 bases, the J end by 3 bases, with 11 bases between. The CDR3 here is CASSQQGLYEQYF. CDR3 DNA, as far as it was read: TGTGCCAGCAGCCAACAGGGTCTCTACGAG.

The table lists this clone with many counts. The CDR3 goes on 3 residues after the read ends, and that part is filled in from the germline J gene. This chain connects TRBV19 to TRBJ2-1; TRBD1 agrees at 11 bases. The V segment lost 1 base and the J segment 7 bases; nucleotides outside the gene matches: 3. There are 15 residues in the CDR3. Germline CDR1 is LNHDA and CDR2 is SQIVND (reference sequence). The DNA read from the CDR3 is TGTGCCAGTAGTATAGGGACAGGGGGCGTGAATGAG. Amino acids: CASSIGTGGVNE. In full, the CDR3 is CASSIGTGGVNEQFF.

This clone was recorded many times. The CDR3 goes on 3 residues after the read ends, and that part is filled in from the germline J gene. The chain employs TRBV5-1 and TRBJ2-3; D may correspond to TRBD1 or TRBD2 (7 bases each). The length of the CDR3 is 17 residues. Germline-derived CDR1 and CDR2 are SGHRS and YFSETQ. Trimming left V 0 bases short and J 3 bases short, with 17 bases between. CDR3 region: CASSLGLTGRETDTQYF. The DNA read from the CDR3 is TGCGCCAGCAGCTTGGGCTTGACAGGGAGGGAAACAGATACG.

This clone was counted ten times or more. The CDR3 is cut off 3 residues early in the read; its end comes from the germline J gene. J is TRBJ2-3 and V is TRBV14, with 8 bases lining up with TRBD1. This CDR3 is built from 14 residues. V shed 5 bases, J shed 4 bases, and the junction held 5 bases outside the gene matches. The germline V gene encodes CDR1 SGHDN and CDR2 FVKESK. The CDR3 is CASSTDREPDTQYF. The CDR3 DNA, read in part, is TGTGCCAGCAGCACGGACAGGGAGCCAGATACG.

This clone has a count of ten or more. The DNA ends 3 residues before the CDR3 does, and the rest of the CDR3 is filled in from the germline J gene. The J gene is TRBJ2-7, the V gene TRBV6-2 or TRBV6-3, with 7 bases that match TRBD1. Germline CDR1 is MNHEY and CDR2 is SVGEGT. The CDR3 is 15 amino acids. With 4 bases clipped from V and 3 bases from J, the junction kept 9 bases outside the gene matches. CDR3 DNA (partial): TGTGCCAGCAGTTCCCTCCCCCGACAGGGCTACGAG. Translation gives CASSSLPRQGYE. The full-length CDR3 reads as CASSSLPRQGYEQYF.

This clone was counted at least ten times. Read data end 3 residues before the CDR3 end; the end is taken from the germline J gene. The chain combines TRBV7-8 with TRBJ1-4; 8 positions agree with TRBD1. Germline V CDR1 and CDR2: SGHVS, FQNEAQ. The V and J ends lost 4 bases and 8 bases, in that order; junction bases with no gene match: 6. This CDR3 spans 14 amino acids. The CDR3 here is CASSSDRGGEKLFF. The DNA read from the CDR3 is TGTGCCAGCAGCTCCGACAGGGGAGGGGAAAAA.

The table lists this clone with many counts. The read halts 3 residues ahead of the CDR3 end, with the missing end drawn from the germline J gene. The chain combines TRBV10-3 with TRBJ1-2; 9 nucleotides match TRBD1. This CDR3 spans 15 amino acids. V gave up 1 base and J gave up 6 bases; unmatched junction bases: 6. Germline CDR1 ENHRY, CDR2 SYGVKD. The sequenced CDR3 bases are TGTGCCATCAGTGAGTTGGGACAGGGTAATAATGGC. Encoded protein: CAISELGQGNNG. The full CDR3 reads CAISELGQGNNGYTF.

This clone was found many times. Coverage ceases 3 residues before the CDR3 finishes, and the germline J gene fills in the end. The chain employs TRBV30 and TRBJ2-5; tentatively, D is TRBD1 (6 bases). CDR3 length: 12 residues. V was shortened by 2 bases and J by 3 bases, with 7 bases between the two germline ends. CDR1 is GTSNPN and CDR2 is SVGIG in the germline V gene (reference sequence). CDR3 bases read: TGTGCCTGGAGTTGGACAGAAGAGACC. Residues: CAWSWTEET. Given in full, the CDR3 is CAWSWTEETQYF.

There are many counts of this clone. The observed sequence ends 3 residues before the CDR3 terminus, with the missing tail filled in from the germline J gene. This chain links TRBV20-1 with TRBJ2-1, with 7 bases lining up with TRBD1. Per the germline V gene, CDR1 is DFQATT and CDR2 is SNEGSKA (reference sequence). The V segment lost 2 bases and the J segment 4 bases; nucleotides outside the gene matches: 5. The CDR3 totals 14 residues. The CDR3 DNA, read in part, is TGCAGTGCTAGATGGGCAGGGGGTTACAATGAG. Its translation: CSARWAGGYNE. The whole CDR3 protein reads CSARWAGGYNEQFF.

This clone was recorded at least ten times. CDR3 sequence reads: CASSENSVVAGASYEQYF. The covered CDR3 bases are TGTGCCAGCAGTGAAAATTCCGTGGTAGCGGGAGCTTCCTACGAG. This chain joins TRBV6-1 and TRBJ2-7; the match to TRBD2 covers 9 bases. Coverage ceases 3 residues before the CDR3 finishes, and the germline J gene fills in the end. CDR1 is MNHNS and CDR2 is SASEGT in the germline V gene. CDR3 size: 18 residues. The J segment lost 1 base and the V segment lost 2 bases, leaving 12 bases of the junction unmatched.

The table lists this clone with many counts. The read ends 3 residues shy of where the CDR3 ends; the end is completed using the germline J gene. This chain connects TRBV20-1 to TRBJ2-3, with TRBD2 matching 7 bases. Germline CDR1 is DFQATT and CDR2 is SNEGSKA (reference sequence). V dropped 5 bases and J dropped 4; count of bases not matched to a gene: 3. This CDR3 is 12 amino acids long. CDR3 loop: CSAGGVADTQYF. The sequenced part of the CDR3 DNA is TGCAGTGCTGGGGGGGTAGCAGATACG.

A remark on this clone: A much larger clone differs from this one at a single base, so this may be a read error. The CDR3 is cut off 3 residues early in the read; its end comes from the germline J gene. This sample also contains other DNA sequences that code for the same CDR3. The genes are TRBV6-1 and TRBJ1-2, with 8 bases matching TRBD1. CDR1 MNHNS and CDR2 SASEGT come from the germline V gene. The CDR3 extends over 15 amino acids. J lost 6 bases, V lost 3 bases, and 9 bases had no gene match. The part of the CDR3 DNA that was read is TGTGCCAGCAGTGATATGACAGGGGACACCCATGGC. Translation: CASSDMTGDTHG. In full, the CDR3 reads CASSDMTGDTHGYTF.

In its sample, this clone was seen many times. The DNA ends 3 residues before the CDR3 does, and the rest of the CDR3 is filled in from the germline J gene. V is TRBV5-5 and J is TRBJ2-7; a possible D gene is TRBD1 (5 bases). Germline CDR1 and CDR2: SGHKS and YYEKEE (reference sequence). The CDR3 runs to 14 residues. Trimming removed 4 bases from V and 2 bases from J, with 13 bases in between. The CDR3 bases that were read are TGTGCCAGCAGCCCGACAGCACGGACCTACGAG. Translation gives CASSPTARTYE. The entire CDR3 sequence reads CASSPTARTYEQYF.